The rows below give T cell receptor beta chains drawn from one sample of a study of persistence of HIV-infected CD4 T cells. Here immunoSEQ multiplex PCR was the method, and the copy in TCRdb shows in-frame clones only, minus some. The data hold around 39,000 clones, with more than 70% observed a single time. No antigens are known for them. The sequenced sample was CD4+ T cells sorted from PBMCs after approximately 18-hour stimulation, obtained from a patient who received antiretroviral therapy. These receptors were obtained from an adult man with HIV who was CMV-seropositive. CDR3s include the opening cysteine and the closing phenylalanine or tryptophan. D genes are given only for firm matches. Where a row states a size, it is once, few, many or the class of an expanded clone; other rows omit it.

>few|TRBJ1-1|-|TRBV28
TGTGCCAGCAGTTTAAGGGGGGTCACTGAAGCTTTCTTT
CASSLRGVTEAFF
>-|TRBJ2-3|-|TRBV21-1
TGTGCCAGCAGCGCCTGCCGAAAGCCGGGACAGCTCACAGATACGCAGTATTTT
CASSACRKPGQLTDTQYF
>-|TRBJ2-7|-|TRBV10-3
TGTGCCATCAGTGCCTCTGAAGGGGTTTACGAGCAGTACTTC
CAISASEGVYEQYF
>-|TRBJ1-1|-|TRBV5-1
TGCGCCAGCAGCTCCCAGGGCTGGGGGAACACTGAAGCTTTCTTT
CASSSQGWGNTEAFF
>-|TRBJ1-4|TRBD1|TRBV6-6
TGTGCCAGCAGTGGGACGGGACAGGGAGGAGAAAAACTGTTTTTT
CASSGTGQGGEKLFF
>-|TRBJ1-3|TRBD1|TRBV4-2
TGTGCCAGCAGCCAAGTGGGGACAGGAACCATATATTTT
CASSQVGTGTIYF
>-|TRBJ1-5|-|TRBV28
TGTGCCAGCAGTTTAACAGGCAATCAGCCCCAGCATTTT
CASSLTGNQPQHF
>-|TRBJ1-6|-|TRBV28
TGTGCCAGCAGTTCAGGAGGGTATTCACCCCTCCACTTT
CASSSGGYSPLHF
>-|TRBJ2-7|-|TRBV25-1
TGTGCCAGCAGTGAATGGGGAGAGGTCTACGAGCAGTACTTC
CASSEWGEVYEQYF
>-|TRBJ1-1|TRBD1|TRBV28
TGTGCCAGCAGTTTTAGGGACAGGGGAGGCACTGAAGCTTTCTTT
CASSFRDRGGTEAFF
>-|TRBJ2-1|TRBD2|TRBV19
TGTGCCAGTAGTATTTCGACTCGCGGGGGGGGGCTCTCCTACAATGAGCAGTTCTTC
CASSISTRGGGLSYNEQFF
>few|TRBJ1-1|TRBD1|TRBV11-3
TGTGCCAGCAGCCGCCGGGACAGGGGAAAGACTTTCTTT
CASSRRDRGKTFF
>-|TRBJ1-6|TRBD1|TRBV28
TGTGCCAGCCGCGTAACAGGGGGCGCAAGGGGACCCCTCCACTTT
CASRVTGGARGPLHF
>-|TRBJ1-4|TRBD1|TRBV25-1
TGTGCCAGCACCCCGGGACAGGGACGAACTAATGAAAAACTGTTTTTT
CASTPGQGRTNEKLFF
>once|TRBJ2-1|TRBD2|TRBV6-5
TGTGCCAGCAGTTACGAAGCGGGAGGTGAGCAGTTCTTC
CASSYEAGGEQFF
>-|TRBJ1-1|-|TRBV11-1
TGTGCCAGCAGCTTAGCATCAGGGCAGAACACTGAAGCTTTCTTT
CASSLASGQNTEAFF
>-|TRBJ1-2|-|TRBV20-1
TGCAGTGCTAGTGTCCAGGGTGGCTACACCTTC
CSASVQGGYTF
>-|TRBJ2-7|TRBD1|TRBV28
TGTGCCAGCTTACAGGGGATCAATTCCGAGCAGTACTTC
CASLQGINSEQYF
>-|TRBJ2-3|TRBD2|TRBV4-2
TGTGCCAGCAGCCAAGAATCCAGCGGGGCTTTTTTAGGAGCGCAGTATTTT
CASSQESSGAFLGAQYF
>once|TRBJ2-7|-|TRBV28
TGTGCCAGCTTCTCTTGGGGGTGGACAGATTCCTACGAGCAGTACTTC
CASFSWGWTDSYEQYF
>-|TRBJ2-5|TRBD2|TRBV6-1
TGTGCCAGCAGTGAGGCTAGCGGGGGCGGGGAGACCCAGTACTTC
CASSEASGGGETQYF
>-|TRBJ2-7|TRBD2|TRBV10-3
TGTGCCATCAGGGGAGCGGGGGCTACCTACGAGCAGTACTTC
CAIRGAGATYEQYF
>-|TRBJ2-3|-|TRBV11-2
TGTGCCAGCAGCCTGGTCGTCGATACGCAGTATTTT
CASSLVVDTQYF
>-|TRBJ2-3|-|TRBV5-4
TGTGCCAGCAGCTTGGAACCGGGAATAGACACAGATACGCAGTATTTT
CASSLEPGIDTDTQYF
>-|TRBJ1-6|-|TRBV28
TGTGCCAGCAGTTTAGACGGCGGACCCACTAGGGTACCCCTCCACTTT
CASSLDGGPTRVPLHF
>-|TRBJ2-3|-|TRBV10-1
TGCGCCAGCAGTGAGTCAGGGGGGATAAGCACAGATACGCAGTATTTT
CASSESGGISTDTQYF
>-|TRBJ2-2|-|TRBV7-9
TGTGCCAGCAGCTTACTGAACACCGGGGAGCTGTTTTTT
CASSLLNTGELFF
>-|TRBJ2-2|-|TRBV18
TGTGCCAGCTCCCCAGGGAACACCGGGGAGCTGTTTTTT
CASSPGNTGELFF
>-|TRBJ2-6|TRBD1|TRBV19
TGTGCCAGTAGTAACCCCTCCCGGGGACAGGTAAAAGTCTCTGGGGCCAACGTCCTGACTTTC
CASSNPSRGQVKVSGANVLTF
>-|TRBJ1-1|-|TRBV11-1
TGTGCCAGCAGCTTAGGACTGAACACTGAAGCTTTCTTT
CASSLGLNTEAFF